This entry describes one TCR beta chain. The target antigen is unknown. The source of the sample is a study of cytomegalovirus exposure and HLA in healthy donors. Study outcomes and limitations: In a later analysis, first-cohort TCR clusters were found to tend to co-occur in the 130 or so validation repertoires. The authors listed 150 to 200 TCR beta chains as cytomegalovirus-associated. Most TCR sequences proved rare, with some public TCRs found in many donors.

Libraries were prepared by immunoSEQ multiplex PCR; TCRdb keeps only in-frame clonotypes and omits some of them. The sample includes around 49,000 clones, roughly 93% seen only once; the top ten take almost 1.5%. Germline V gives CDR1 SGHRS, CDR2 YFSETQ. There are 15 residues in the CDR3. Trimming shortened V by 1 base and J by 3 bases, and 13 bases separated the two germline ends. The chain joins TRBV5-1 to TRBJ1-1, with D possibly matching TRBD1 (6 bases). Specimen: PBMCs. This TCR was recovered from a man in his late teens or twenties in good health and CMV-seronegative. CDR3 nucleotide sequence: TGCGCCAGCAGCTTGTGGACCCCAGGGGACACTGAAGCTTTCTTT. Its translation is CASSLWTPGDTEAFF.